Shown below are 28 T cell receptor beta chains from a single sample sequenced in a study of molecular identifiers for immune sequencing clone quantification. TCRdb re-derived calls from the PCR reads in MiXCR, one entry per CDR3 protein. This sample yields some 320,000 distinct CDR3 sequences, of which about a fifth are seen a single time; roughly 0.86% belongs to the top ten. The source material was naive CD8+ T cells from blood, with Jurkat cell RNA spiked in. Subset given: FACS-sorted CD8+CD4-CCR7+CD45RA+ naive T cells. Receptors originate from a human donor in good health. Some libraries in this study had Jurkat cell RNA spiked in.

CDR3 in DNA: TGTGCCATCAGTGACCTGGACAGGGCCTACGAGCAGTACTTC. Translation gives CAISDLDRAYEQYF. The V call is TRBV10-3, the J call TRBJ2-7; 8 positions agree with TRBD1. Trimming cost V 3 bases and J 2 bases; bases outside gene matches: 3. CDR1 and CDR2 (germline): ENHRY, SYGVKD. This CDR3 region has 14 residues.

This clonotype was recorded at least ten times. The genes are TRBV9 and TRBJ2-3; D uncertain. The germline V gene has CDR1 SGDLS and CDR2 YYNGEE. The CDR3 covers 15 residues. Trimming stripped 4 bases from V and 2 bases from J, with 14 bases between. The CDR3 DNA sequence: TGTGCCAGCAGCCCCTCCCAGCGAGCCACAGATACGCAGTATTTT. This gives the protein CASSPSQRATDTQYF.

In this sample, this clonotype turned up many times. The V call is TRBV27, the J call TRBJ2-7, with a possible D match to TRBD1 (5 bases). V lost 0 bases and J lost 4, with 10 bases in between. The CDR3 is 14 residues long. Per the germline V gene, CDR1 is MNHEY and CDR2 is SMNVEV (reference sequence). The CDR3 sequence is CASSLSGHLYEQYF. As DNA, the CDR3 is TGTGCCAGCAGTTTATCCGGACATCTTTACGAGCAGTACTTC.

This clonotype was detected ten times or more. The chain uses TRBV14 and TRBJ1-2; tentative D call: TRBD1 (5 bases). The V and J ends lost 1 base and 4 bases respectively, with 7 bases between them. The germline CDR1 and CDR2 sequences are SGHDN and FVKESK. The CDR3 sequence is 13 residues long. CDR3 loop: CASSQGDPYGYTF. DNA of the CDR3: TGTGCCAGCAGCCAAGGGGACCCCTATGGCTACACCTTC.

This clonotype came up a few times. The gene calls are TRBV7-9 and TRBJ1-3; no firm D call. The germline gives CDR1 SEHNR, CDR2 FQNEAQ (reference sequence). The CDR3 sequence is 18 residues long. V was shortened by 3 bases and J by 4 bases, with 22 bases between the two germline ends. The CDR3 spells CASSFEGAGQRYGNTIYF. The CDR3 DNA follows: TGTGCCAGCAGCTTTGAGGGCGCGGGCCAACGTTACGGAAACACCATATATTTT.

This clonotype was seen ten or more times. J is TRBJ2-7 and V is TRBV28, with D perhaps matching TRBD1 (6 bases). Deletions cut 6 bases from V and 2 bases from J, with 14 bases between. The CDR3 is 14 amino acids. Germline CDR1 is MDHEN and CDR2 is SYDVKM. The CDR3 DNA reads as TGTGCCAGCAGGGGATGGGACACGGCCTACGAGCAGTACTTC. Its protein is CASRGWDTAYEQYF.

The rearrangement joins TRBV20-1 to TRBJ2-1; no clear D. Trimming removed 1 base at V and 6 bases at J, with 22 bases between. The germline CDR1 and CDR2 sequences are DFQATT and SNEGSKA (reference sequence). This CDR3 has 17 amino acids. The CDR3 DNA reads as TGCAGTGCTAGAGCTGTCCGGTCAACAACGCCGTCCAATGAGCAGTTCTTC. It encodes CSARAVRSTTPSNEQFF.

This chain uses TRBV19 with TRBJ2-7; D ambiguous. The germline gives CDR1 LNHDA, CDR2 SQIVND (reference sequence). The CDR3 is 14 residues long. Deletions cut 2 bases from V and 2 bases from J, with 10 bases between. The CDR3, as DNA: TGTGCCAGTAGTATATCTAGTGGGCCCTACGAGCAGTACTTC. This sequence encodes CASSISSGPYEQYF.

This clonotype was picked up many times. The chain uses TRBV6-2 or TRBV6-3 and TRBJ2-3; D is unresolved. The V end lost 0 bases, the J end lost 5 bases, and 3 bases lay between the germline ends. Germline V CDR1 and CDR2: MNHEY, SVGEGT. This CDR3 comprises 12 residues. CDR3 in DNA: TGTGCCAGCAGTTACTCGAGAGATACGCAGTATTTT. Translation gives CASSYSRDTQYF.

This clonotype was detected a few times. One junction end disagrees with the germline gene, perhaps due to a read error. The genes are TRBV19 and TRBJ2-1; D assignment may be TRBD1 or TRBD2 (5 bases each). There are 16 residues in the CDR3. The germline V gene encodes CDR1 LNHDA and CDR2 SQIVND (reference sequence). Here the CDR3 DNA reads TGTGCCAGTAGTATCTCCGGGACCGTGTCCTCCAATGAGCAGTTCTTC. Its protein is CASSISGTVSSNEQFF. Filled out from reference TRBV19 and TRBJ2-1, the complete variable domain reads DGGITQSPKYLFRKEGQNVTLSCEQNLNHDAMYWYRQDPGQGLRLIYYSQIVNDFQKGDIAEGYSVSREKKESFPLTVTSAQKNPTAFYLCASSISGTVSSNEQFFGPGTRLTVL.

Many counts were recorded for this clonotype. The chain links TRBV12-3 or TRBV12-4 to TRBJ2-5; D perhaps matches TRBD2 (5 bases). With 5 bases removed from V and 5 bases from J, the gap between germline ends came to 24 bases. The CDR3 is 17 amino acids. The CDR3 coding sequence is TGTGCCAGCAGTACCTCCCCAATCCGGGGAAATGGTGAGACCCAGTACTTC. Its protein product is CASSTSPIRGNGETQYF.

This clonotype was picked up many times. J is TRBJ2-7 and V is TRBV2; D gene unclear. Germline loops: CDR1 SNHLY, CDR2 FYNNEI. This CDR3 region has 15 residues. The V end lost 0 bases, the J end lost 5 bases, and 14 bases lay between the germline ends. CDR3 nucleotide sequence: TGTGCCAGCAGTGAAGCGGCCGGATGGTACGACGAGCAGTACTTC. Amino acids: CASSEAAGWYDEQYF.

As regards this clonotype: This may stem from a read error, because a much larger clone lies one nucleotide away. The chain joins TRBV20-1 to TRBJ2-7, with D uncertain. Trimming left V 0 bases short and J 0 bases short, with 9 bases between. CDR1 DFQATT and CDR2 SNEGSKA come from the germline V gene (reference sequence). The length of the CDR3 is 14 residues. As DNA, the CDR3 is TGCAGTGCTAGAGATCGACCCACCTCCTACGAGCAGTACTTC. Amino acids: CSARDRPTSYEQYF.

This clonotype was recorded at least ten times. The chain combines TRBV24-1 with TRBJ2-6, with a tentative D call TRBD1 (6 bases). V shed 12 bases and J shed 2 bases, with 19 bases lying between them. Germline CDR1 and CDR2: KGHDR and SFDVKD. This CDR3 comprises 16 residues. In DNA form, the CDR3 reads TGTGCCGTCCAGGGGTCCCTATTACCTGGGGCCAACGTCCTGACTTTC. Encoded protein: CAVQGSLLPGANVLTF.

In the case of this clonotype: Just one base apart from a much larger clone, this may be a read error. The J gene is TRBJ1-1, the V gene TRBV30; D gene ambiguous. V was pared by 0 bases and J by 4 bases, with 9 bases between. CDR3 size: 13 residues. CDR1 is GTSNPN, CDR2 SVGIG, per germline (reference sequence). In DNA form, the CDR3 reads TGTGCCTGGAGTGTGGTCTGGGGCACTGAAGCTTTCTTT. It specifies CAWSVVWGTEAFF.

V and J are TRBV6-2 or TRBV6-3 and TRBJ2-7, with D maybe TRBD1 (6 bases). Trimming cost V 2 bases and J 0 bases, with 14 bases left between them. The CDR3 is 16 amino acids. Germline V gene sequence: CDR1 MNHEY, CDR2 SVGEGT. The CDR3 sequence is CASSYHRQELSYEQYF. The CDR3 DNA reads as TGTGCCAGCAGTTACCACAGACAGGAACTCTCCTACGAGCAGTACTTC.

As regards this clonotype: A single base separates this from a much larger clone, so it may be a read error. This chain connects TRBV6-5 to TRBJ2-7, with D maybe TRBD1 (6 bases). CDR1 is MNHEY, CDR2 SVGAGI, per germline. This CDR3 spans 15 amino acids. Trimming removed 5 bases at V and 3 bases at J, with 17 bases between. As DNA, the CDR3 is TGTGCCAGCAGTCCAGGGGCAGGGGCGTACTACGAGCAGTACTTC. This translates into CASSPGAGAYYEQYF.

Many counts were recorded for this clonotype. V is TRBV6-2 or TRBV6-3 and J is TRBJ2-1; a possible D gene is TRBD1 (5 bases). CDR3 length: 13 residues. Germline-derived CDR1 and CDR2 are MNHEY and SVGEGT. Trimming shortened V by 0 bases and J by 9 bases, and 9 bases separated the two germline ends. CDR3 protein: CASSYSRGSEQFF. The CDR3 DNA reads TGTGCCAGCAGTTACTCAAGGGGAAGTGAGCAGTTCTTC.

This clonotype was observed a few times. The CDR3 is CASSPSASYNEQFF. The CDR3 nucleotides read TGTGCCAGCAGCCCTAGCGCTTCCTACAATGAGCAGTTCTTC. The J gene is TRBJ2-1, the V gene TRBV7-3; D is possibly TRBD2 (6 bases). There are 14 residues in the CDR3. With 5 bases removed from V and 1 base from J, the gap between germline ends came to 9 bases. The germline V gene has CDR1 SGHTA and CDR2 FQGTGA. The full variable domain, completed using reference TRBV7-3 and TRBJ2-1, is GAGVSQTPSNKVTEKGKYVELRCDPISGHTALYWYRQSLGQGPEFLIYFQGTGAADDSGLPNDRFFAVRPEGSVSTLKIQRTERGDSAVYLCASSPSASYNEQFFGPGTRLTVL.

This clonotype was counted many times. This chain joins TRBV7-8 and TRBJ2-1; 7 bases line up with TRBD2. Germline V gives CDR1 SGHVS, CDR2 FQNEAQ. After removal of 7 bases from V and 3 bases from J, the junction contained 9 bases not matched to a gene. CDR3 size: 15 residues. The chain's CDR3 is CASTLSGRLYNEQFF. CDR3 DNA: TGTGCCAGCACCCTTAGCGGGCGGCTCTACAATGAGCAGTTCTTC.

This clonotype was found many times. V is TRBV29-1 and J is TRBJ2-7; no clear D gene. This CDR3 region has 15 residues. Germline assignment: CDR1 SQVTM and CDR2 ANQGSEA. V dropped 1 base and J dropped 2 bases, with 15 bases sitting between them. The CDR3 region has the DNA TGCAGCGTTGAAGGGAGTGGCAGTGGGCCCTACGAGCAGTACTTC. It translates to CSVEGSGSGPYEQYF.

This clonotype was detected ten times or more. The chain combines TRBV2 with TRBJ2-7; 8 bases map to TRBD2. CDR3 length equals 17 residues. In germline, CDR1 is SNHLY, CDR2 FYNNEI. V lost 1 base to trimming and J lost 3 bases; unmatched junction nucleotides: 11. In nucleotides, the CDR3 is TGTGCCAGCAGTGAAGTGTCAGCGGGAGAGGGGGACTACGAGCAGTACTTC. It encodes CASSEVSAGEGDYEQYF.

This clonotype was counted at least ten times. The chain carries TRBV13 and TRBJ1-1; 8 bases agree with TRBD1. The V gene end was trimmed by 4 bases and the J gene end by 1 base; junction bases not matched to a gene: 8. This CDR3 comprises 16 residues. Germline V lookup: CDR1 PRHDT, CDR2 FYEKMQ (reference sequence). The CDR3 sequence is CASSWGTGLGNTEAFF. The CDR3 region has the DNA TGTGCCAGCAGCTGGGGGACAGGACTCGGGAACACTGAAGCTTTCTTT.

As concerns this clonotype: A clone one base away is much larger, so this may be a read error. The J gene is TRBJ2-1, the V gene TRBV5-4, with 7 bases identical to TRBD1. With V trimmed by 5 bases and J by 6 bases, 14 bases remained unmatched. CDR3 length: 16 amino acids. CDR1 SGHNT and CDR2 YYREEE come from the germline V gene (reference sequence). CDR3 DNA: TGTGCCAGCAGTCTTCAAGACAGGGCGATCTGCAATGAGCAGTTCTTC. Protein product: CASSLQDRAICNEQFF.

This clonotype was recorded at least ten times. The gene calls are TRBV5-1 and TRBJ2-3; D is perhaps TRBD1 (6 bases). Germline V gene data show CDR1 as SGHRS and CDR2 as YFSETQ. Trimming shortened V by 0 bases and J by 0 bases, and 11 bases separated the two germline ends. The CDR3 has 16 amino acids. The CDR3 nucleotides are TGCGCCAGCAGCTTGGATAAGGGGGTTAGCACAGATACGCAGTATTTT. This sequence encodes CASSLDKGVSTDTQYF.

This clonotype was seen a few times. A junction boundary mismatches the germline segment, possibly from a read error. The chain employs TRBV28 and TRBJ1-2; 9 bases match TRBD1. The CDR3 totals 15 residues. The germline gives CDR1 MDHEN, CDR2 SYDVKM. CDR3: CASSEQGALDYGYAF. In DNA, the CDR3 is TGTGCCAGCTCCGAACAGGGGGCGCTGGACTATGGCTACGCCTTC.

This clonotype was detected only a few times. A read error may account for a junction end that differs from germline. This rearrangement joins TRBV5-6 to TRBJ1-6; D remains ambiguous. In germline, CDR1 is SGHDT, CDR2 YYEEEE. This CDR3 spans 16 amino acids. The CDR3 protein is CASSSLDRTYNSPPHF. The CDR3 coding sequence is TGTGCCAGCAGCTCGTTAGATAGGACCTATAATTCACCCCCCCACTTT.

Many counts were recorded for this clonotype. The chain combines TRBV11-3 with TRBJ2-2; either TRBD1 or TRBD2 may fit D (5 bases each). The CDR3 length is 15 residues. Germline V gives CDR1 SGHNT, CDR2 YENEEA. V lost 1 base, J lost 6 bases, and 12 bases lay in between. As DNA, the CDR3 is TGTGCCAGCAGCTTAGGCGCAGGGAGCGCCGGGGAGCTGTTTTTT. As protein: CASSLGAGSAGELFF. The variable domain in full, with the rest retrieved from reference TRBV11-3 and TRBJ2-2, is EAGVVQSPRYKIIEKKQPVAFWCNPISGHNTLYWYLQNLGQGPELLIRYENEEAVDDSQLPKDRFSAERLKGVDSTLKIQPAELGDSAVYLCASSLGAGSAGELFFGEGSRLTVL.